This T cell receptor beta chain is from a study of tumor-infiltrating lymphocytes in primary liver carcinoma. Background on the study: Staging of the tumors gave T1-T3 N0M0, with widths of 4.2 to 10 cm.

This clonotype was seen ten or more times. Co-extracting RNA and DNA was done with roughly 17-33 mg of unsorted bulk tissue as input. Patients had primary liver carcinoma treated by surgical resection. Whichever tumor sample was examined, it had over 80% viable tumor cells. Priming with a constant-region primer yielded TCR beta cDNA from about 480 ng total RNA. Sequencing libraries for TCR beta derived from three nested multiplex PCR rounds that used slightly modified ARM-PCR. Each of the first two PCR rounds ran roughly 9 cycles with TRBV1-TRBV30 forward and C-beta reverse primers. Each CDR3 protein gets one entry after TCRdb re-called the multiplex PCR reads with MiXCR. The sample contains over 95,000 distinct CDR3 sequences, over 55% of which appear only once. Deletions cut 4 bases from V and 5 bases from J, with 15 bases between. The germline V gene encodes CDR1 MNHEY and CDR2 SVGAGI. This CDR3 is 15 amino acids long.

The gene calls are TRBV6-5 and TRBJ1-5; no definite D call. The clonotype was recovered from a woman aged 55 to 70 with primary liver carcinoma and hepatitis B virus infection. Sequenced material: liver tumor tissue from sampling region 5. The subset denotes: tumor region T5, tumor centre. The DNA for the CDR3 is TGTGCCAGCAGTTCCTCCCCCTCGGTGGATCAGCCCCAGCATTTT. It specifies CASSSSPSVDQPQHF.